A single sample gave rise to the 3 T cell receptor beta chains below, sequenced in a study of cytomegalovirus exposure and HLA in healthy donors. PCR amplification relied on 60 Vbeta primers (plus 13 Jbeta primers). Repertoires were generated with immunoSEQ multiplex PCR, while TCRdb's copy carries only in-frame clones and drops some. This sample carries about 150,000 clones, approximately 86% of them seen once, and the ten largest clones take 0.45% to 0.6%. What was sequenced was PBMCs. The receptors here all came from a woman in her forties in good health and CMV-seronegative.

The gene calls are TRBV14 and TRBJ2-2; D might be TRBD2 (6 bases). Germline-derived CDR1 and CDR2 are SGHDN and FVKESK. The CDR3 covers 17 residues. V was shortened by 0 bases and J by 2 bases, with 13 bases between the two germline ends. This CDR3 is CASSQEYGRYNTGELFF. DNA of the CDR3: TGTGCCAGCAGCCAAGAATACGGGAGATATAACACCGGGGAGCTGTTTTTT.

The chain employs TRBV7-2 and TRBJ2-7, with 9 nucleotides matching TRBD2. Trimming took 1 base from V and 6 from J; bases not matched to a gene: 7. CDR3 length equals 15 residues. The germline gives CDR1 SGHTA, CDR2 FQGNSA. The CDR3 region has the DNA TGTGCCAGCAGCTTAGGCGGGAGGGCCCCGGGCGAGCAGTACTTC. Its protein is CASSLGGRAPGEQYF.

This chain uses TRBV28 with TRBJ1-5; 9 bases line up with TRBD1. V shed 5 bases and J 2 bases; nucleotides not matched to a gene: 4. The CDR3 consists of 15 residues. Germline V CDR1 and CDR2: MDHEN, SYDVKM. CDR3 amino acids: CASSTTGGGNQPQHF. The CDR3 region has the DNA TGTGCCAGCAGTACGACAGGGGGAGGCAATCAGCCCCAGCATTTT. Based on the CDR3 plus reference TRBV28 and TRBJ1-5, the full variable domain is DVKVTQSSRYLVKRTGEKVFLECVQDMDHENMFWYRQDPGLGLRLIYFSYDVKMKEKGDIPEGYSVSREKKERFSLILESASTNQTSMYLCASSTTGGGNQPQHFGDGTRLSIL.